The next 16 T cell receptor beta chains were all read from a single sample in a study of shared clonotypes between healthy human individuals (dated by TCRdb to about 2020). The library relied on the immunoSEQ multiplex PCR assay. TCRdb provides this immuneACCESS table in a form limited to in-frame rearrangements. Some clones are lacking; in checked studies, under half of them reflect an unresolved V gene, and why the rest are absent is not known. Here the sample has approximately 250,000 clones; approximately 65% occur a single time. The ten biggest clones cover roughly 10% of the sample. The sample taken for sequencing was memory CD4+ T cells sorted from blood. The intended sense of this specimen's cell subset or site label: CD45RA-negative fraction. These receptors originate from a man aged 25-40 years in good health.

The genes are TRBV2 and TRBJ2-7; D remains unclear. CDR3 length: 12 amino acids. Germline values: CDR1 SNHLY, CDR2 FYNNEI. Trimming removed 2 bases at V and 6 bases at J, with 8 bases between. The CDR3 loop is CASSEFVGEQYF. As DNA, the CDR3 is TGTGCCAGCAGTGAATTTGTGGGCGAGCAGTACTTC.

The genes are TRBV27 and TRBJ1-4; D is perhaps TRBD1 (5 bases). This CDR3 is built from 15 residues. The V gene lost 5 bases and the J gene lost 10 bases, with 20 bases spanning the gap. Germline V gene data show CDR1 as MNHEY and CDR2 as SMNVEV (reference sequence). The CDR3 reads CASSDDRVGGSKLFF. DNA of the CDR3: TGTGCCAGCAGTGACGACCGGGTCGGGGGTTCAAAACTGTTTTTT.

The genes are TRBV4-1 and TRBJ1-5; D is undetermined. The CDR3 totals 15 residues. Germline CDR1 reads MGHRA; CDR2 reads YSYEKL. Trimming shortened V by 0 bases and J by 4 bases, and 10 bases separated the two germline ends. The CDR3 coding sequence is TGCGCCAGCAGCCAAGATTGGGGAGGGAATCAGCCCCAGCATTTT. This sequence encodes CASSQDWGGNQPQHF.

The chain has TRBV11-3 and TRBJ2-2, with D possibly TRBD1 on 6 matching bases. The V end lost 0 bases, the J end lost 7 bases, and 6 bases lay between the germline ends. CDR3 length: 13 residues. The germline gives CDR1 SGHNT, CDR2 YENEEA. CDR3: CASSLEGGGELFF. DNA for the CDR3: TGTGCCAGCAGCTTAGAAGGGGGCGGGGAGCTGTTTTTT.

The chain has TRBV11-1 and TRBJ1-1, with TRBD1 matching 8 bases. The CDR3 runs 14 residues. CDR1 is SGHAT, CDR2 FQDESV, per germline (reference sequence). V shed 2 bases and J 4 bases; nucleotides not matched to a gene: 3. CDR3 residues: CASSLQGAGTEAFF. CDR3 DNA sequence: TGTGCCAGCAGCTTACAGGGGGCCGGCACTGAAGCTTTCTTT.

The genes are TRBV9 and TRBJ1-4, with a weak D call TRBD1 (5 bases). The CDR3 runs to 16 residues. Trimming pared 0 bases from V and 7 bases from J, leaving 16 bases between. Germline CDR1 SGDLS, CDR2 YYNGEE. The CDR3 bases are TGTGCCAGCAGCGTAGTAGGGGACCCCCCGGGTGAAAAACTGTTTTTT. As protein: CASSVVGDPPGEKLFF.

V and J are TRBV28 and TRBJ1-2; TRBD1 might be the D (6 bases). The CDR3 length is 14 residues. Germline V CDR1 and CDR2: MDHEN, SYDVKM. Trimming took off 8 bases at V and 4 bases at J, with 17 bases between the two ends. The CDR3 sequence: CASRSGGPGYGYTF. As DNA, the CDR3 is TGTGCCAGCCGAAGCGGGGGGCCAGGCTATGGCTACACCTTC.

V is TRBV9 and J is TRBJ1-1, with unresolved D. The CDR3 has 14 residues. V was pared by 5 bases and J by 4 bases, with 15 bases between. The germline V gene has CDR1 SGDLS and CDR2 YYNGEE. The CDR3 loop reads CASSMGAMGTEAFF. The CDR3 DNA reads as TGTGCCAGCAGTATGGGTGCTATGGGCACTGAAGCTTTCTTT. Based on the CDR3 plus reference TRBV9 and TRBJ1-1, the full variable domain is DSGVTQTPKHLITATGQRVTLRCSPRSGDLSVYWYQQSLDQGLQFLIQYYNGEERAKGNILERFSAQQFPDLHSELNLSSLELGDSALYFCASSMGAMGTEAFFGQGTRLTVV.

J is TRBJ2-7 and V is TRBV6-5; maybe TRBD1 (5 bases). The CDR3 length is 12 residues. Germline-derived CDR1 and CDR2 are MNHEY and SVGAGI. The CDR3 region is CTSRDKLYEQYF. The CDR3 DNA sequence: TGTACGAGCAGGGATAAGCTCTACGAGCAGTACTTC.

This chain uses TRBV5-5 with TRBJ2-7; weak D call: TRBD1 (5 bases). V lost 4 bases and J lost 3, with 17 bases in between. CDR1 and CDR2 (germline): SGHKS, YYEKEE (reference sequence). CDR3 length: 15 amino acids. In DNA, the CDR3 is TGTGCCAGCAGCCAGGGAAGGATAACCGACTACGAGCAGTACTTC. Translating gives CASSQGRITDYEQYF.

V is TRBV5-1 and J is TRBJ2-1; D not resolved. Germline CDR1 and CDR2: SGHRS and YFSETQ. The CDR3 runs 14 residues. Trimming removed 0 bases from V and 8 bases from J, with 12 bases in between. For the CDR3, the DNA is TGCGCCAGCAGCTTGGGTGGGCTTCACGATGAGCAGTTCTTC. Protein: CASSLGGLHDEQFF. The complete variable domain, with remaining parts taken from reference TRBV5-1 and TRBJ2-1, reads KAGVTQTPRYLIKTRGQQVTLSCSPISGHRSVSWYQQTPGQGLQFLFEYFSETQRNKGNFPGRFSGRQFSNSRSEMNVSTLELGDSALYLCASSLGGLHDEQFFGPGTRLTVL.

This clone turned up a few times. The chain links TRBV6-5 to TRBJ1-1; tentatively, D is TRBD1 (5 bases). CDR3 length equals 14 residues. V lost 6 bases, J lost 4 bases, and 15 bases lay in between. Germline CDR1 is MNHEY and CDR2 is SVGAGI. The CDR3 reads CASSLLGGGTEAFF. DNA for the CDR3: TGTGCCAGCAGCTTACTCGGGGGGGGCACTGAAGCTTTCTTT.

V usage is TRBV28 and J usage is TRBJ1-1, with TRBD1 matching 9 bases. J was trimmed by 3 bases and V by 7 bases; bases with no gene match: 9. The CDR3 contains 15 residues. The germline V gene has CDR1 MDHEN and CDR2 SYDVKM. The CDR3 is CASIPTGGWDTEAFF. Written as DNA, the CDR3 is TGTGCCAGCATCCCGACAGGGGGGTGGGACACTGAAGCTTTCTTT.

J is TRBJ2-7 and V is TRBV5-6, with D unresolved. CDR1 SGHDT and CDR2 YYEEEE come from the germline V gene. Trimming took 4 bases from V and 4 from J, leaving 6 bases between them. The CDR3 runs 11 residues. CDR3 nucleotide sequence: TGTGCCAGCAGCATGTCTTACGAGCAGTACTTC. Protein: CASSMSYEQYF.

The V and J genes are TRBV10-3 and TRBJ2-2; the D gene could be TRBD1 or TRBD2 (5 bases each). CDR1 and CDR2 (germline): ENHRY, SYGVKD. The CDR3 has 15 residues. V lost 6 bases and J 0 bases, leaving 11 bases between the germline ends. CDR3 nucleotides: TGTGCCATCAGCCCCGGGACGGCGAACACCGGGGAGCTGTTTTTT. Translated, it gives CAISPGTANTGELFF.

This clone was picked up one time. V and J are TRBV9 and TRBJ1-4; D remains unclear. Germline CDR1 is SGDLS and CDR2 is YYNGEE. The CDR3 covers 14 residues. The germline V and J ends were trimmed by 0 bases and 7 bases, with 10 bases remaining between them. CDR3 region: CASSVDFRSEKLFF. The CDR3 DNA reads TGTGCCAGCAGCGTAGACTTTCGTAGTGAAAAACTGTTTTTT.